This T cell receptor (beta chain) was recovered during a study of blood T cell repertoires in COVID-19. Study background: The United States, Italy and Spain provided the acute and convalescent COVID-19 samples. Nucleic acid was either cDNA or gDNA, and it came from T cells, B-cell-depleted T cells, or PBMCs.

The authors' processing: The authors estimated nucleated cell counts from reference gene primer amplification. Clones were read by immunoSEQ multiplex PCR, and TCRdb kept only the in-frame ones, dropping some. The DNA gave D and trimming, while V, J and clone size come from that table. The sample shows more than 110,000 clones, 70% to 85% of them seen only once. CDR3 length equals 13 residues. V lost 3 bases, J lost 12 bases, and 15 bases lay in between. The V gene's germline CDR1 is LNHDA and CDR2 SQIVND (reference sequence). The sequence derives from a woman at least 80 years old in a cohort sampled during active or convalescent COVID-19. Sequencing was performed on peripheral blood. This chain connects TRBV19 to TRBJ2-1; a possible D gene is TRBD1 (6 bases). The CDR3 region is CASSMGDKRTQFF. DNA of the CDR3: TGTGCCAGTAGTATGGGGGACAAACGCACGCAGTTCTTC.